The present TCR beta chain was sequenced within a study of blood T cell repertoires in COVID-19. Across the whole study: Specimens from acute and convalescent COVID-19 originated in the United States, Italy and Spain.

This clone appeared a few times. Only in-frame clones appear in the TCRdb table, and some are missing; sequencing was by immunoSEQ multiplex PCR. This table holds roughly 410,000 clones, around 89% found once. This CDR3 has 16 amino acids. Trimming cost V 1 base and J 0 bases, with 13 bases left between them. Germline V gene lookup returns CDR1 SGHTA and CDR2 FQGTGA. This chain uses TRBV7-3 with TRBJ2-7; tentative D call: TRBD2 (7 bases). The clonotype was recovered from a woman between 40 and 55 years old with COVID-19, enrolled during active disease. Material: peripheral blood. For the CDR3, the DNA is TGTGCCAGCAGCTTAATAGGGGGGAGGGACTCCTACGAGCAGTACTTC. Amino acid sequence: CASSLIGGRDSYEQYF.